These T cell receptor beta chains were read from a single sample in a study of T cells in Graves' hyperthyroidism and ophthalmopathy. TCRdb recomputed calls from the multiplex PCR reads with MiXCR, one row per CDR3 protein. This table holds roughly 380,000 distinct CDR3 sequences, about 18% found once. The material sequenced was blood. These receptors were taken from a woman younger than 35 with Graves' hyperthyroidism. Both conserved end residues are part of each CDR3. D genes are given only for firm matches. Only some rows state a clone size, as once, few, many or a class for expanded clones.

j_call d_call clone_size v_call cdr3_aa cdr3_nt
TRBJ2-2 NA many TRBV12-3/TRBV12-4 CASSYGVEGRRTGELFF TGTGCCAGCAGTTATGGGGTGGAGGGCAGGCGAACCGGGGAGCTGTTTTTT
TRBJ2-7 TRBD1 few TRBV5-1 CASSPEPGQTYEQYF TGCGCCAGCAGCCCGGAGCCGGGACAGACCTACGAGCAGTACTTC
TRBJ1-1 NA many TRBV4-1 CASSEVRGQGFLGSEAFF TGCGCCAGCAGCGAGGTGCGGGGCCAGGGGTTCCTGGGCTCTGAAGCTTTCTTT
TRBJ1-1 NA NA TRBV3-1 CASSQQGAPTEAFF TGTGCCAGCAGCCAACAGGGCGCGCCCACTGAAGCTTTCTTT
TRBJ1-1 NA NA TRBV27 CASRQDSFTTEAFF TGTGCCAGCAGACAGGACAGCTTCACCACTGAAGCTTTCTTT
TRBJ2-3 NA many TRBV6-4 CASSLTMGPPTGTQYF TGTGCCAGCAGTCTCACTATGGGGCCCCCCACAGGTACGCAGTATTTT
TRBJ1-5 TRBD1 few TRBV27 CASSSGTGDGNQPQHF TGTGCCAGCAGTTCCGGGACAGGGGACGGCAATCAGCCCCAGCATTTT
TRBJ1-1 NA many TRBV18 CASSRAVNTEAFF TGTGCCAGCTCAAGGGCGGTGAACACTGAAGCTTTCTTT
TRBJ1-2 TRBD1 many TRBV13 CASSPGTGVGGYTF TGTGCCAGCAGCCCCGGGACAGGGGTGGGAGGCTACACCTTC
TRBJ1-1 NA many TRBV10-3 CAIRDGPGATEAFF TGTGCCATCAGAGACGGACCCGGCGCCACTGAAGCTTTCTTT
TRBJ2-2 NA many TRBV6-5 CASSYSRDYTGELFF TGTGCCAGCAGTTACTCCAGGGATTACACCGGGGAGCTGTTTTTT
TRBJ2-5 NA many TRBV20-1 CSASGAVKETQYF TGCAGTGCTAGTGGGGCTGTTAAAGAGACCCAGTACTTC
TRBJ2-3 TRBD1 many TRBV6-5 CASSYPPGQGTDTQYF TGTGCCAGCAGTTACCCTCCGGGACAGGGCACAGATACGCAGTATTTT
TRBJ2-5 TRBD2 NA TRBV28 CASRRGSSGTWQETQYF TGTGCCAGCAGAAGAGGCTCTAGCGGGACGTGGCAAGAGACCCAGTACTTC
TRBJ2-7 TRBD1 many TRBV7-2 CASSPSGTGSEYF TGTGCCAGCAGCCCCTCGGGGACAGGCTCGGAGTACTTC
TRBJ2-5 NA many TRBV4-2 CASSQQNGWTQETQYF TGTGCCAGCAGCCAACAAAATGGGTGGACCCAAGAGACCCAGTACTTC
TRBJ2-7 TRBD1 NA TRBV19 CASSIGTGTYEQYF TGTGCCAGTAGTATAGGGACAGGTACCTACGAGCAGTACTTC
TRBJ1-3 NA few TRBV9 CASSAPLTGVYSGNTIYF TGTGCCAGCAGCGCCCCGCTGACAGGCGTCTACTCTGGAAACACCATATATTTT
TRBJ1-3 TRBD1 NA TRBV6-2/TRBV6-3 CASSSHLDRVRSISSSGNTIYF TGTGCCAGCAGTTCACACTTGGACAGGGTACGATCCATCTCTAGCTCTGGAAACACCATATATTTT
TRBJ2-7 TRBD2 NA TRBV19 CATSGSYEQYF TGTGCCACCAGCGGGAGTTACGAGCAGTACTTC
TRBJ1-2 NA many TRBV2 CASSFQSREYGYTF TGTGCCAGCAGTTTTCAGTCCAGAGAATATGGCTACACCTTC
TRBJ2-7 NA many TRBV30 CAWSVRQIHEQYF TGTGCCTGGAGTGTACGACAAATCCACGAGCAGTACTTC
TRBJ1-5 NA NA TRBV12-3/TRBV12-4 CASRQGRVNQPQHF TGTGCCAGCAGGCAGGGACGGGTCAATCAGCCCCAGCATTTT
TRBJ2-7 NA many TRBV11-2 CASGEQGFEQYF TGTGCCAGCGGAGAACAGGGCTTCGAGCAGTACTTC
TRBJ1-2 NA many TRBV7-9 CASSFPYGYTF TGTGCCAGCAGCTTCCCCTATGGCTACACCTTC
TRBJ2-7 NA medium-sized TRBV7-2 CASSLPQSYEQYF TGTGCCAGCAGCTTACCCCAGTCCTACGAGCAGTACTTC
TRBJ1-1 NA many TRBV19 CASSMSWRNTEAFF TGTGCCAGTAGTATGTCTTGGCGAAACACTGAAGCTTTCTTT
TRBJ1-2 NA many TRBV20-1 CSAWTLYGYTF TGCAGTGCGTGGACACTCTATGGCTACACCTTC
TRBJ2-7 NA NA TRBV6-1 CASSPAPSYEQYF TGTGCCAGCAGCCCCGCTCCCTCCTACGAGCAGTACTTC
TRBJ2-1 TRBD2 NA TRBV12-3/TRBV12-4 CASSSPISGGYSSYNEQFF TGTGCCAGCAGTTCCCCGATTAGCGGGGGCTATAGCTCCTACAATGAGCAGTTCTTC
TRBJ2-5 TRBD1 many TRBV7-9 CASSLFLGQKETQYF TGTGCCAGCAGCTTATTCCTGGGACAGAAAGAGACCCAGTACTTC
TRBJ1-2 NA many TRBV6-2/TRBV6-3 CASSYDGLGDSLCYTF TGTGCCAGCAGTTACGACGGCCTCGGGGATTCTTTATGCTACACCTTC
TRBJ1-1 NA few TRBV6-1 CASSEPANTEAFF TGTGCCAGCAGCGAACCGGCGAACACTGAAGCTTTCTTT
TRBJ1-5 TRBD1 few TRBV11-1 CASSLVTGDSNQPQHF TGTGCCAGCAGCTTAGTCACAGGGGATAGCAATCAGCCCCAGCATTTT
TRBJ2-5 NA once TRBV28 CASSYRIQETQYF TGTGCCAGCAGTTACAGGATTCAAGAGACCCAGTACTTC
TRBJ1-2 NA few TRBV12-3/TRBV12-4 CASSLRVQGNGYTF TGTGCCAGCAGTTTGAGGGTACAGGGAAATGGCTACACCTTC
TRBJ1-1 NA many TRBV12-3/TRBV12-4 CASSPGQPYNTEAFF TGTGCCAGCAGTCCTGGACAGCCATATAACACTGAAGCTTTCTTT
TRBJ1-5 TRBD1 few TRBV4-1 CASSQITGVANQPQHF TGCGCCAGCAGCCAGATTACAGGGGTCGCAAATCAGCCCCAGCATTTT
TRBJ1-5 TRBD1 many TRBV30 CAWRRAGGGNQPQHF TGTGCCTGGAGAAGGGCAGGGGGGGGCAATCAGCCCCAGCATTTT
TRBJ1-2 TRBD1 many TRBV5-5 CASSSPGQGLNYGYTF TGTGCCAGCAGCTCCCCGGGACAGGGGTTGAACTATGGCTACACCTTC
TRBJ1-3 NA NA TRBV5-1 CASSLLGASGNTIYF TGCGCCAGCAGCTTGTTAGGAGCCTCTGGAAACACCATATATTTT
TRBJ2-1 NA many TRBV12-3/TRBV12-4 CASSLHSGNEQFF TGTGCCAGCAGTCTACACAGTGGCAATGAGCAGTTCTTC
TRBJ2-5 TRBD2 many TRBV12-3/TRBV12-4 CASNHRLAGEETQYF TGTGCCAGCAATCATCGACTAGCGGGGGAAGAGACCCAGTACTTC
TRBJ2-7 NA few TRBV4-1 CASSPLGQGRSFRSSYEQYF TGCGCCAGCAGCCCACTGGGCCAAGGTCGGAGCTTCCGGAGCTCCTACGAGCAGTACTTC
TRBJ2-4 NA many TRBV12-3/TRBV12-4 CASSFGGGENIQYF TGTGCCAGCAGTTTTGGGGGTGGAGAAAACATTCAGTACTTC
TRBJ1-6 NA NA TRBV7-2 CASSLQGWNSPLHF TGTGCCAGCAGCTTACAGGGATGGAATTCACCCCTCCACTTT
TRBJ2-7 TRBD1 many TRBV6-1 CASSRTGGPREQYF TGTGCCAGCAGTAGGACAGGGGGTCCCCGCGAGCAGTACTTC
TRBJ1-1 TRBD1 NA TRBV6-5 CASSYSRDRNTEAFF TGTGCCAGCAGTTACTCGAGGGACAGGAACACTGAAGCTTTCTTT
TRBJ2-5 NA few TRBV7-8 CASSIRRRDETQYF TGTGCCAGCAGTATCCGGCGAAGGGATGAGACCCAGTACTTC
TRBJ2-5 NA many TRBV2 CASSRQNQETQYF TGTGCCAGCAGCCGACAGAACCAAGAGACCCAGTACTTC
TRBJ1-1 TRBD1 NA TRBV7-3 CASSYGQGNTEACF TGTGCCAGCAGCTACGGACAGGGAAACACTGAAGCTTGCTTT
TRBJ1-2 NA many TRBV13 CASSALTENYGYTF TGTGCCAGCAGCGCACTGACAGAAAACTATGGCTACACCTTC
TRBJ1-5 NA NA TRBV2 CASSEGPGHQPQHF TGTGCCAGCAGTGAAGGCCCAGGGCACCAGCCCCAGCATTTT
TRBJ2-7 NA NA TRBV5-1 CASSRGQLRTYEQYF TGCGCCAGCAGCCGCGGACAGCTCCGGACCTACGAGCAGTACTTC